The 23 T cell receptor beta chains below all came from one sample that was sequenced in a study of OX40 agonist ivuxolimab in advanced cancers. The library was built by means of the immunoSEQ multiplex PCR assay. TCRdb's version of the immuneACCESS table is confined to in-frame rearrangements and falls short of the full clone set. An unresolved V gene accounts for under half of the shortfall where checked; the remainder is of unknown origin. This sample is represented by roughly 89,000 clones; about 87% of them were singletons. The ten largest clones capture 6.5% to 8.5% of the sample. The material sequenced was CD4+ or CD8+ T cells sorted from blood, taken in a trial of the OX40 agonist ivuxolimab. The receptors here all came from an adult with an advanced solid tumor such as melanoma, head and neck, liver or kidney cancer.

This sequence joins TRBV7-9 and TRBJ2-3; TRBD2 aligns across 9 bases. The CDR3 runs to 15 residues. V lost 4 bases to trimming and J lost 3 bases; unmatched junction nucleotides: 5. CDR1 and CDR2 (germline): SEHNR, FQNEAQ (reference sequence). The CDR3 region has the DNA TGTGCCAGCAGCTCGTTAGCGGGAGTAACAGATACGCAGTATTTT. As protein: CASSSLAGVTDTQYF.

The chain has TRBV4-1 and TRBJ2-5; D is undetermined. The germline V gene has CDR1 MGHRA and CDR2 YSYEKL. The CDR3 has 12 residues. The V end was cut by 2 bases, the J end by 1 base, with 2 bases between. As DNA, the CDR3 is TGCGCCAGCAGCCAACCCCAAGAGACCCAGTACTTC. It codes for CASSQPQETQYF.

The V gene is TRBV7-9, the J gene TRBJ1-1, with D possibly TRBD1 on 6 matching bases. The germline V gene encodes CDR1 SEHNR and CDR2 FQNEAQ (reference sequence). Trimming took 8 bases from V and 1 from J, leaving 20 bases between them. CDR3 length equals 16 residues. In DNA, the CDR3 is TGTGCCAGCGGCACACCTGCACAGGGAGGGAACACTGAAGCTTTCTTT. This gives the protein CASGTPAQGGNTEAFF.

This chain links TRBV15 with TRBJ2-3, with TRBD1 as a possible D gene (5 bases). V gave up 0 bases and J gave up 4 bases, with 5 bases separating them. The CDR3 totals 13 residues. Germline V gene sequence: CDR1 LNHNV, CDR2 YYDKDF (reference sequence). The CDR3 is CATSRDRADTQYF. The CDR3 bases are TGTGCCACCAGCAGAGACAGGGCAGATACGCAGTATTTT.

The chain recombines TRBV6-5 with TRBJ2-3; D remains ambiguous. Germline V gene data show CDR1 as MNHEY and CDR2 as SVGAGI. This CDR3 region has 14 residues. V dropped 0 bases and J dropped 0 bases, with 4 bases sitting between them. Here the CDR3 reads CASSYSTSTDTQYF. The DNA of the CDR3 is TGTGCCAGCAGTTACTCTACTAGCACAGATACGCAGTATTTT.

This rearrangement joins TRBV27 to TRBJ2-7; TRBD2 agrees at 9 bases. Germline V lookup: CDR1 MNHEY, CDR2 SMNVEV (reference sequence). The CDR3 length is 14 residues. V lost 5 bases to trimming and J lost 2 bases; unmatched junction nucleotides: 4. The CDR3 bases are TGTGCCAGCAGTGGTAGCGGGAGTACCTACGAGCAGTACTTC. Protein product: CASSGSGSTYEQYF.

This clone was seen once. V gene TRBV21-1 combines with J gene TRBJ2-7; no check of the table's D call, TRBD1, against the DNA was made. TRBV21-1 is reported as a pseudogene. CDR3 length: 15 amino acids. The CDR3 DNA sequence: TGTGCCAGCAGCACAGTTTGGGCAGGGATCGACGAGCAGTACTTC. This sequence encodes CASSTVWAGIDEQYF.

The rearrangement uses TRBV5-1 and TRBJ1-1; D gene uncertain. Trimming removed 3 bases from V and 0 bases from J, with 12 bases in between. This CDR3 has 15 amino acids. Germline loops: CDR1 SGHRS, CDR2 YFSETQ. For the CDR3, the DNA is TGCGCCAGCAGCTCAGAAACCCCCATGAACACTGAAGCTTTCTTT. This codes for CASSSETPMNTEAFF.

J is TRBJ2-7 and V is TRBV6-5, with TRBD2 identical over 13 bases. The CDR3 covers 16 residues. Germline V lookup: CDR1 MNHEY, CDR2 SVGAGI. With V trimmed by 3 bases and J by 5 bases, 7 bases remained unmatched. DNA for the CDR3: TGTGCCAGCAGTTATGGACTAGCGGGAGTAGTTAACGAGCAGTACTTC. Amino acids: CASSYGLAGVVNEQYF.

V gene TRBV19 combines with J gene TRBJ1-5; TRBD1 is a possible D gene (5 bases). This CDR3 contains 15 residues. V lost 7 bases, J lost 1 base, and 14 bases lay in between. Germline CDR1 reads LNHDA; CDR2 reads SQIVND (reference sequence). This CDR3 reads CASNRGRGSNQPQHF. CDR3 in DNA: TGTGCCAGTAACCGAGGCCGGGGGAGCAATCAGCCCCAGCATTTT. The entire variable domain, with the rest obtained from reference TRBV19 and TRBJ1-5, is as follows: DGGITQSPKYLFRKEGQNVTLSCEQNLNHDAMYWYRQDPGQGLRLIYYSQIVNDFQKGDIAEGYSVSREKKESFPLTVTSAQKNPTAFYLCASNRGRGSNQPQHFGDGTRLSIL.

This clone appeared a single time. The chain combines TRBV7-9 with TRBJ1-1, with D perhaps TRBD1 (5 bases). The CDR3 sequence is 14 residues long. The V gene's germline CDR1 is SEHNR and CDR2 FQNEAQ (reference sequence). The V end lost 3 bases, the J end lost 0 bases, and 8 bases lay between the germline ends. Here the CDR3 DNA reads TGTGCCAGCAGCTTGACAGACATGAACACTGAAGCTTTCTTT. This translates into CASSLTDMNTEAFF.

This chain connects TRBV27 to TRBJ2-7; D might be TRBD2 (5 bases). The CDR3 is made up of 14 amino acids. Germline V gene data show CDR1 as MNHEY and CDR2 as SMNVEV (reference sequence). V lost 6 bases and J 0 bases, leaving 12 bases between the germline ends. CDR3 amino acids: CASSHGGHSYEQYF. The CDR3 nucleotides are TGTGCCAGCAGCCACGGCGGGCACTCCTACGAGCAGTACTTC.

The rearrangement links TRBV29-1 to TRBJ2-1; 11 positions match TRBD2. Germline loops: CDR1 SQVTM, CDR2 ANQGSEA. Unmatched junction bases numbered 14, after V lost 6 bases and J lost 4 bases. The CDR3 spans 17 residues. The CDR3 region is CSVDSSGRPSPYNEQFF. CDR3 DNA: TGCAGCGTGGATTCTAGCGGGAGGCCGAGTCCATACAATGAGCAGTTCTTC.

This sequence joins TRBV27 and TRBJ2-5, with 9 nucleotides matching TRBD1. With 8 bases clipped from V and 3 bases from J, the junction kept 1 base outside the gene matches. Per germline, CDR1 MNHEY and CDR2 SMNVEV (reference sequence). This CDR3 has 12 amino acids. The DNA for the CDR3 is TGTGCCAGCCGGGACAGGGAAGAGACCCAGTACTTC. It translates to CASRDREETQYF.

This chain links TRBV5-1 with TRBJ2-3; 10 bases fit TRBD2. The junction had 12 bases not matched to a gene; V was cut back by 4 bases and J by 7 bases. Germline V CDR1 and CDR2: SGHRS, YFSETQ. The CDR3 totals 16 residues. CDR3 DNA: TGCGCCAGCAGCCCCCAGGGACTAGCGAAAGCTTATACGCAGTATTTT. The encoded protein is CASSPQGLAKAYTQYF. The variable domain in full, completed from reference TRBV5-1 and TRBJ2-3, reads KAGVTQTPRYLIKTRGQQVTLSCSPISGHRSVSWYQQTPGQGLQFLFEYFSETQRNKGNFPGRFSGRQFSNSRSEMNVSTLELGDSALYLCASSPQGLAKAYTQYFGPGTRLTVL.

The gene calls are TRBV30 and TRBJ2-4; 8 positions match TRBD1. Losses at the gene ends were 5 bases for V and 0 bases for J; bases not matched to a gene: 3. This CDR3 has 14 amino acids. CDR1 and CDR2 from the germline V gene are GTSNPN and SVGIG (reference sequence). The CDR3 nucleotides are TGTGCCTGGGGGACAGGCATAGCCAAAAACATTCAGTACTTC. This translates into CAWGTGIAKNIQYF.

This clone was seen ten or more times. The J gene is TRBJ2-5, the V gene TRBV7-9; 11 bases match TRBD2. Per germline, CDR1 SEHNR and CDR2 FQNEAQ (reference sequence). V dropped 2 bases and J dropped 0; count of bases not matched to a gene: 5. This CDR3 contains 17 residues. In DNA, the CDR3 is TGTGCCAGCAGCTTAACGCGACTAGCGGGGTACCAAGAGACCCAGTACTTC. Protein product: CASSLTRLAGYQETQYF.

The V and J genes are TRBV27 and TRBJ2-1, with no clear D. The CDR3 consists of 11 residues. Trimming took 7 bases from V and 4 from J, leaving 5 bases between them. The germline gives CDR1 MNHEY, CDR2 SMNVEV (reference sequence). Written as DNA, the CDR3 is TGTGCCAGCACCCAATACAATGAGCAGTTCTTC. It codes for CASTQYNEQFF.

J is TRBJ2-7 and V is TRBV9, with D possibly being TRBD1 (6 bases). The CDR3 runs 12 residues. From germline, CDR1 is SGDLS and CDR2 YYNGEE. Trimming pared 4 bases from V and 6 bases from J, leaving 11 bases between. The CDR3 here is CASSSGVGEQYF. The CDR3 nucleotides read TGTGCCAGCAGCTCAGGGGTTGGCGAGCAGTACTTC.

This chain connects TRBV10-3 to TRBJ1-2; D not resolved. This CDR3 spans 13 amino acids. Germline CDR1 is ENHRY and CDR2 is SYGVKD. V dropped 3 bases and J dropped 2 bases, with 7 bases sitting between them. The CDR3 DNA reads TGTGCCATCAGTGAAAAAGAAAACTATGGCTACACCTTC. Translating it yields CAISEKENYGYTF.

This chain links TRBV28 with TRBJ2-3; possibly TRBD2 for D (6 bases). CDR3 length: 19 residues. V shed 3 bases and J shed 4 bases, with 26 bases lying between them. Germline lookup yields CDR1 MDHEN and CDR2 SYDVKM. The CDR3 DNA reads as TGTGCCAGCAGTTTCTCACGGAGGGGCAGCTCATATCTGGCAGATACGCAGTATTTT. It is translated as CASSFSRRGSSYLADTQYF.

V is TRBV6-5 and J is TRBJ1-2, with D maybe TRBD1 (6 bases). The germline V and J ends were trimmed by 2 bases and 0 bases, with 13 bases remaining between them. This CDR3 is built from 16 residues. Germline V lookup: CDR1 MNHEY, CDR2 SVGAGI. This CDR3 reads CASSYLRGGANYGYTF. As DNA, the CDR3 is TGTGCCAGCAGTTACCTCCGAGGGGGAGCTAACTATGGCTACACCTTC.

V is TRBV5-1 and J is TRBJ2-5, with 7 bases aligning to TRBD2. The germline V gene encodes CDR1 SGHRS and CDR2 YFSETQ. The junction had 14 bases not matched to a gene; V was cut back by 4 bases and J by 2 bases. The CDR3 extends over 17 amino acids. The CDR3 loop reads CASSTGWSSGMQETQYF. The CDR3 DNA reads as TGCGCCAGCAGCACGGGCTGGTCCAGCGGGATGCAAGAGACCCAGTACTTC.